Below, 19 T cell receptor beta chains from the same sample are listed, as sequenced in a study of cytomegalovirus exposure and HLA in healthy donors. The PCR ran on 60 Vbeta and 13 Jbeta primers. The protocol was immunoSEQ multiplex PCR, while the TCRdb copy is restricted to in-frame clones and leaves out a portion. The data show around 100,000 clones, about four fifths seen once. Material: PBMCs. These receptors all come from a man aged 25-45 years in good health and CMV-seropositive.

This clone appeared once. The chain uses TRBV2 and TRBJ1-1, with D possibly being TRBD1 (6 bases). The V and J ends lost 5 bases and 2 bases respectively, with 12 bases between them. CDR1 is SNHLY and CDR2 is FYNNEI in the germline V gene. The CDR3 covers 14 residues. CDR3 amino acids: CASSQGSSNTEAFF. CDR3 sequence (DNA): TGTGCCAGCAGTCAGGGGTCATCAAACACTGAAGCTTTCTTT.

The chain is built from TRBV5-6 and TRBJ2-1; weak D call: TRBD2 (6 bases). The length of the CDR3 is 17 residues. V was cut by 1 base and J by 2 bases, with 16 bases left in between. Germline V lookup: CDR1 SGHDT, CDR2 YYEEEE. The CDR3 DNA follows: TGTGCCAGCAGCTTGATTCGAGGAGGGGCTCCCTACAATGAGCAGTTCTTC. Its protein product is CASSLIRGGAPYNEQFF.

This clone came up many times. The chain combines TRBV6-5 with TRBJ2-3; D remains ambiguous. This CDR3 region has 14 residues. CDR1 is MNHEY, CDR2 SVGAGI, per germline. V was clipped by 6 bases and J by 2 bases, with 12 bases between them. CDR3: CASRPGFHTDTQYF. CDR3 nucleotides: TGTGCCAGCAGGCCCGGGTTTCACACAGATACGCAGTATTTT.

V and J are TRBV5-1 and TRBJ2-1, with a tentative D call TRBD1 (6 bases). The germline V gene encodes CDR1 SGHRS and CDR2 YFSETQ. The CDR3 totals 16 residues. V lost 0 bases to trimming and J lost 6 bases, with 16 bases between them. The CDR3 DNA follows: TGCGCCAGCAGCTTGGACGGGACAACCGATGGCAATGAGCAGTTCTTC. Translating it yields CASSLDGTTDGNEQFF.

V is TRBV27 and J is TRBJ2-7; TRBD1 matches at 8 bases. Germline-derived CDR1 and CDR2 are MNHEY and SMNVEV (reference sequence). The CDR3 has 16 residues. Unmatched junction bases numbered 12, after V lost 2 bases and J lost 6 bases. CDR3 nucleotide sequence: TGTGCCAGCAGTTTAACAATCCGGACAGGGTCACTCGAGCAGTACTTC. Its translation: CASSLTIRTGSLEQYF.

The chain combines TRBV5-4 with TRBJ1-2; 7 bases line up with TRBD1. The V segment lost 4 bases and the J segment 2 bases; nucleotides outside the gene matches: 8. CDR1 is SGHNT, CDR2 YYREEE, per germline (reference sequence). The CDR3 spans 15 residues. The CDR3 bases are TGTGCCAGCAGCCGCAGTACAGGGGTAAACTATGGCTACACCTTC. Its protein product is CASSRSTGVNYGYTF.

The chain recombines TRBV7-2 with TRBJ2-3, with TRBD2 matching over 14 bases. The CDR3 has 18 amino acids. Germline trimming cut 0 bases from V and 0 bases from J; bases unmatched to any gene: 2. Germline V gene data show CDR1 as SGHTA and CDR2 as FQGNSA. CDR3 bases: TGTGCCAGCAGCTTAGCGGGACTAGCGGGGGTTAGCACAGATACGCAGTATTTT. It encodes CASSLAGLAGVSTDTQYF.

This clone was seen once. The chain couples TRBV6-5 to TRBJ1-5; 10 bases agree with TRBD1. This CDR3 is built from 15 residues. V shed 6 bases, J shed 4 bases, and the junction held 6 bases outside the gene matches. The germline gives CDR1 MNHEY, CDR2 SVGAGI. The CDR3 sequence: CASSLGQGTNQPQHF. The CDR3 nucleotides read TGTGCCAGCAGCCTGGGACAGGGGACGAATCAGCCCCAGCATTTT.

This chain joins TRBV9 and TRBJ1-2; D gene ambiguous. The germline gives CDR1 SGDLS, CDR2 YYNGEE. The CDR3 loop spans 14 amino acids. Trimming shortened V by 3 bases and J by 0 bases, and 9 bases separated the two germline ends. The DNA for the CDR3 is TGTGCCAGCAGCGCACAGACCTCTAACTATGGCTACACCTTC. This sequence encodes CASSAQTSNYGYTF.

V is TRBV7-2 and J is TRBJ2-7; D is perhaps TRBD2 (6 bases). The CDR3 contains 16 residues. The V end lost 1 base, the J end lost 0 bases, and 13 bases lay between the germline ends. Germline V gene sequence: CDR1 SGHTA, CDR2 FQGNSA. The CDR3, as DNA: TGTGCCAGCAGCTTAGAACCGGGACTGAGCTCCTACGAGCAGTACTTC. Its translation is CASSLEPGLSSYEQYF.

The V gene is TRBV27, the J gene TRBJ2-7, with no clear D. The CDR3 extends over 15 amino acids. Germline CDR1 is MNHEY and CDR2 is SMNVEV (reference sequence). The V and J ends lost 5 bases and 1 base respectively, with 15 bases between them. CDR3 coding DNA: TGTGCCAGCAGTCCTTCCTCGGCAGCGTCCTACGAGCAGTACTTC. Translating it yields CASSPSSAASYEQYF.

This clone occurred a few times. The V gene is TRBV10-3, the J gene TRBJ1-1, with no clear D. Germline V gives CDR1 ENHRY, CDR2 SYGVKD. Trimming cost V 4 bases and J 5 bases, with 8 bases left between them. This CDR3 contains 12 residues. Here the CDR3 DNA reads TGTGCCATCAGTGCCACAGTTACTGAAGCTTTCTTT. This sequence encodes CAISATVTEAFF.

A remark on this clone: Sequence at one end of the junction differs from germline and may be a read error. The genes are TRBV4-2 and TRBJ2-7; TRBD1 is a possible D gene (6 bases). In germline, CDR1 is LGHNA, CDR2 YNFKEQ. This CDR3 is 13 amino acids long. The CDR3 region is CVSSLGTRYEQYF. Here the CDR3 DNA reads TGTGTCAGCAGCCTCGGGACACGATACGAGCAGTACTTC.

CDR3 in amino acids: CASSLSLGAQDNYGYTF. For the CDR3, the DNA is TGTGCCAGCAGCCTTAGTTTGGGGGCGCAGGACAACTATGGCTACACCTTC. The chain has TRBV11-2 and TRBJ1-2; maybe TRBD1 (6 bases). With 5 bases removed from V and 2 bases from J, the gap between germline ends came to 21 bases. CDR1 is SGHAT, CDR2 FQNNGV, per germline. The CDR3 consists of 17 residues. Complete variable domain (other parts from reference TRBV11-2 and TRBJ1-2): EAGVAQSPRYKIIEKRQSVAFWCNPISGHATLYWYQQILGQGPKLLIQFQNNGVVDDSQLPKDRFSAERLKGVDSTLKIQPAKLEDSAVYLCASSLSLGAQDNYGYTFGSGTRLTVV.

The J gene is TRBJ1-2, the V gene TRBV19; D remains unclear. Germline loops: CDR1 LNHDA, CDR2 SQIVND (reference sequence). V was trimmed by 3 bases and J by 0 bases, leaving 11 bases between them. The CDR3 extends over 15 amino acids. The CDR3 reads CASSMAGGANYGYTF. CDR3 DNA: TGTGCCAGTAGTATGGCTGGCGGAGCTAACTATGGCTACACCTTC.

J is TRBJ1-4 and V is TRBV30; D call uncertain. V was trimmed by 0 bases and J by 8 bases, leaving 16 bases between them. Germline CDR1 and CDR2: GTSNPN and SVGIG (reference sequence). The length of the CDR3 is 15 residues. The CDR3 region has the DNA TGTGCCTGGAGTGTACAGCGGAGGGCTGGGGAAAAACTGTTTTTT. It codes for CAWSVQRRAGEKLFF.

The gene calls are TRBV28 and TRBJ1-2; the match to TRBD1 covers 11 bases. V trimming: 5 bases; J trimming: 4 bases; junction bases outside the gene matches: 9. Per the germline V gene, CDR1 is MDHEN and CDR2 is SYDVKM. CDR3 length: 16 amino acids. CDR3 protein: CASSQSGTGGVYGYTF. For the CDR3, the DNA is TGTGCCAGCAGTCAATCCGGGACAGGGGGAGTCTATGGCTACACCTTC.

The chain carries TRBV19 and TRBJ2-7; TRBD1 might be the D (6 bases). Germline lookup yields CDR1 LNHDA and CDR2 SQIVND (reference sequence). Trimming cost V 3 bases and J 5 bases, with 11 bases left between them. The CDR3 has 13 residues. This CDR3 is CASSITGRDEQYF. In DNA form, the CDR3 reads TGTGCCAGTAGTATCACAGGGAGAGACGAGCAGTACTTC. The full variable domain, with the rest looked up from reference TRBV19 and TRBJ2-7, is DGGITQSPKYLFRKEGQNVTLSCEQNLNHDAMYWYRQDPGQGLRLIYYSQIVNDFQKGDIAEGYSVSREKKESFPLTVTSAQKNPTAFYLCASSITGRDEQYFGPGTRLTVT.

Notes on this clone: At one of its ends the junction is not consistent with the germline gene, which may arise from a read error. This chain's CDR3 is CSSSLDSGSDEQYF. The DNA for the CDR3 is TGTTCCAGCAGCTTAGATTCGGGATCCGACGAGCAGTACTTC. V usage is TRBV7-9 and J usage is TRBJ2-7; D perhaps matches TRBD2 (5 bases). The germline V gene has CDR1 SEHNR and CDR2 FQNEAQ (reference sequence). The CDR3 sequence is 14 residues long.